The 7 T cell receptor beta chains below were found in one sample sequenced in a study of T cell responses to AZD1222 COVID-19 vaccine. Method: immunoSEQ multiplex PCR; TCRdb's copy keeps in-frame clones and lacks some. The sample has 110,000 or so clones; 85% to 90% are singletons. The sample here was peripheral blood, taken 28 days after the second AZD1222 dose. The receptors were gathered from an adult who received the AZD1222 COVID-19 vaccine.

This sequence joins TRBV24-1 and TRBJ2-2; D is ambiguous. Germline V gene lookup returns CDR1 KGHDR and CDR2 SFDVKD. The CDR3 is made up of 12 amino acids. Trimming took off 8 bases at V and 0 bases at J, with 3 bases between the two ends. CDR3 amino acids: CATMANTGELFF. The CDR3 nucleotides read TGTGCCACCATGGCGAACACCGGGGAGCTGTTTTTT.

The rearrangement joins TRBV10-3 to TRBJ1-2; 9 bases map to TRBD1. The germline CDR1 and CDR2 sequences are ENHRY and SYGVKD. The CDR3 is 14 amino acids. The V and J ends lost 0 bases and 6 bases, in that order; junction bases with no gene match: 2. In DNA, the CDR3 is TGTGCCATCAGTGAGTCGGGACAGGGCAATGGCTACACCTTC. Protein: CAISESGQGNGYTF.

The chain uses TRBV12-2 and TRBJ1-6; the DNA was not used to check the table's D call, TRBD1. TRBV12-2 is listed as a pseudogene. CDR3 length: 17 amino acids. The CDR3 loop reads CASRLCRGTGLNSPLHF. CDR3 DNA sequence: TGTGCAAGTCGCTTATGTCGGGGGACAGGGCTGAATTCACCCCTCCACTTT.

DNA of the CDR3: TGCGCCAGCAGCCCGATCGACCAGGGGGGAGTGTTCACTGAAGCTTTCTTT. This codes for CASSPIDQGGVFTEAFF. The V gene is TRBV5-1, the J gene TRBJ1-1; 7 bases match TRBD1. CDR1 and CDR2 (germline): SGHRS, YFSETQ. V trimming: 4 bases; J trimming: 4 bases; junction bases outside the gene matches: 16. The CDR3 sequence is 17 residues long.

This chain uses TRBV3-1 (or the pseudogene TRBV3-2) with TRBJ2-3; D call uncertain. The CDR3 consists of 13 residues. The V end lost 0 bases, the J end lost 3 bases, and 4 bases lay between the germline ends. Germline V gene data show CDR1 as LGHDT and CDR2 as YNNKEL (reference sequence). CDR3 nucleotides: TGTGCCAGCAGCCAAGACCAAACAGATACGCAGTATTTT. Amino acids: CASSQDQTDTQYF.

The chain recombines TRBV28 with TRBJ1-5, with TRBD1 as a possible D gene (6 bases). Germline V gene sequence: CDR1 MDHEN, CDR2 SYDVKM. This CDR3 is built from 16 residues. V gave up 5 bases and J gave up 2 bases, with 16 bases separating them. The CDR3: CASSPQQGGGNQPQHF. CDR3 DNA: TGTGCCAGCAGTCCGCAACAGGGAGGTGGCAATCAGCCCCAGCATTTT.

In this sample, this clone turned up a few times. V is TRBV7-3 and J is TRBJ2-7; 7 positions agree with TRBD1. Looked up from germline, CDR1 is SGHTA and CDR2 is FQGTGA. The CDR3 spans 16 residues. The V gene end was trimmed by 5 bases and the J gene end by 0 bases; junction bases not matched to a gene: 10. This chain's CDR3 is CASSPLGGVSSYEQYF. The DNA for the CDR3 is TGTGCCAGCAGCCCACTAGGGGGCGTGAGCTCCTACGAGCAGTACTTC.